These T cell receptor beta chains were read from a single sample in a study of T cell responses to AZD1222 COVID-19 vaccine. The data were produced by immunoSEQ multiplex PCR, yet TCRdb's version contains in-frame clones alone and is incomplete. Of about 55,000 clones in the sample, 89% were seen once. The sequencing here drew on peripheral blood, taken on day 0 of AZD1222 vaccination. These receptors were taken from an adult in good health. The CDR3 runs from the conserved cysteine through the conserved F or W. D genes are given only for firm matches. Clone size, where shown, is once, few, many, or a class for clones that have expanded.

j_gene,abundance,v_gene,d_gene,CDR3nt,CDR3aa
TRBJ1-5,NA,TRBV15,NA,TGTGCCACCAGCAGAGATTCGTACAGGGCCTCCAATCAGCCCCAGCATTTT,CATSRDSYRASNQPQHF
TRBJ1-5,NA,TRBV28,NA,TGTGCCAGCAGTTTATCTCAGCGGCCCGGGCATTTT,CASSLSQRPGHF
TRBJ2-2,NA,TRBV5-4,NA,TGTGCCAGCAGCCCCAGGGTGGGAGGACCTAGCGGGGAGCTGTTTTTT,CASSPRVGGPSGELFF
TRBJ1-1,NA,TRBV10-3,NA,TGTGCCATAAAAGGGACGGGGAACACTGAAGCTTTCTTT,CAIKGTGNTEAFF
TRBJ1-6,few,TRBV6-1,NA,TGTGCCAGCAGTGAAGCGCGGGGGGCGGTTTCACCCCTCCACTTT,CASSEARGAVSPLHF
TRBJ2-7,NA,TRBV30,TRBD1,TGTGCCTGGGGGACAGGTAGCTCCTACGAGCAGTACTTC,CAWGTGSSYEQYF
TRBJ2-5,NA,TRBV29-1,NA,TGCAGCGTAGGGGAGACCCAGTACTTC,CSVGETQYF
TRBJ2-7,NA,TRBV7-8,NA,TGTGCCAGCAGCCGAGCGGGCCCATACGAGCAGTACTTC,CASSRAGPYEQYF
TRBJ2-1,NA,TRBV4-1,NA,TGCGCCAGCAGCCCATTGGGACTGACACACAATGAGCAGTTCTTC,CASSPLGLTHNEQFF
TRBJ2-2,NA,TRBV7-9,TRBD1,TGTGCCAGCGTCAGCGCGACAGGGCAAAACACCGGGGAGCTGTTTTTT,CASVSATGQNTGELFF
TRBJ2-2,once,TRBV6-5,TRBD1,TGTGCCAGCAGTTACGGGACAGGGGGCACCGGGGAGCTGTTTTTT,CASSYGTGGTGELFF
TRBJ2-6,NA,TRBV3-1/TRBV3-2,TRBD2,TGTGCCAGCAGCCGTACTAGCGGGCGTTCTGGGGCCAACGTCCTGACTTTC,CASSRTSGRSGANVLTF
TRBJ1-5,NA,TRBV7-2,NA,TGTGCCAGCAGCTTCGGGGGTTTCAGAGATCAGCCCCAGCATTTT,CASSFGGFRDQPQHF
TRBJ1-2,few,TRBV29-1,NA,TGCAGCGTTCAAGAAGGGGGCTATGGCTACACCTTC,CSVQEGGYGYTF
TRBJ1-5,NA,TRBV18,NA,TGTGCCAGCTCACCAGTGGGGGGAAATAGCAATCAGCCCCAGCATTTT,CASSPVGGNSNQPQHF
TRBJ1-6,NA,TRBV19,NA,TGTGCCAGTAGTCCCTCCATGGGCTCCTATAATTCACCCCTCCACTTT,CASSPSMGSYNSPLHF
TRBJ1-2,NA,TRBV27,TRBD1,TGTGCCAGCTGGGGACAGAACTATGGCTACACCTTC,CASWGQNYGYTF
TRBJ1-6,NA,TRBV27,TRBD1,TGTGCCAGCAGTTCTCAGGGGGGATATAATTCACCCCTCCACTTT,CASSSQGGYNSPLHF
TRBJ2-1,NA,TRBV27,TRBD2,TGTGCCAGCAGTTTAGGGGCGGGAGAGTTCTTC,CASSLGAGEFF
TRBJ1-2,NA,TRBV6-6,NA,TGTGCCAGCAAGCTAGGCAGCTTAAACTATGGCTACACCTTC,CASKLGSLNYGYTF
TRBJ2-7,NA,TRBV23-1,NA,TGCGCCAGCAGCTCCCCTCGACTGTCAGACGGCTCCTACGAGCAGTACTTC,CASSSPRLSDGSYEQYF
TRBJ1-2,NA,TRBV7-6,TRBD1,TGTGCCAGCAGCTTAGGCCAGGGGGCGAGCGACTATGGCTACACCTTC,CASSLGQGASDYGYTF
TRBJ2-3,NA,TRBV3-1/TRBV3-2,TRBD2,TGTGCCAGCATGGTTGGGGGAGGGCGGACAGATACGCAGTATTTT,CASMVGGGRTDTQYF
TRBJ2-3,NA,TRBV11-1,TRBD2,TGTGCCAGCAGCTCCCTAGCGGGAGGGGGTACGCAGTATTTT,CASSSLAGGGTQYF
TRBJ1-1,NA,TRBV5-1,TRBD1,TGCGCCAGCAGAACAGACAGGGCGAACACTGAAGCTTTCTTT,CASRTDRANTEAFF
TRBJ1-2,few,TRBV7-9,TRBD1,TGTGCCAGCAGCCCCAGTGGACAGGCATTACATGGCTACACCTTC,CASSPSGQALHGYTF
TRBJ1-1,NA,TRBV6-6,NA,TGTGCCAGCAGTTACTTGGCCACGGGCACTGAAGCTTTCTTT,CASSYLATGTEAFF
TRBJ2-7,NA,TRBV11-2,TRBD2,TGTGCCAGCAGCTTAGGTTGGACTAGCGGGGGTACCTACGAGCAGTACTTC,CASSLGWTSGGTYEQYF
TRBJ2-7,NA,TRBV9,NA,TGTGCCAGCAGCGTAGGTAGGGTATCCTACGAGCAGTACTTC,CASSVGRVSYEQYF
TRBJ1-3,once,TRBV3-1/TRBV3-2,NA,TGTGCCAGCAGCCAAGTCTCCTATGGAAACACCATATATTTT,CASSQVSYGNTIYF
TRBJ1-2,NA,TRBV7-8,NA,TGTGCCAGCAATCCCACCCTCGGGGGAAACTATGGCTACACCTTC,CASNPTLGGNYGYTF
TRBJ1-1,few,TRBV5-1,NA,TGCGCCAGCAACCACTTAGGGGAAATCAACACTGAAGCTTTCTTT,CASNHLGEINTEAFF
TRBJ1-1,few,TRBV19,TRBD1,TGTGCCAGTAGCCTGGGACAGGGGAACACTGAAGCTTTCTTT,CASSLGQGNTEAFF
TRBJ2-7,NA,TRBV2,NA,TGTGCCAGCAGTGATAGCAGGACCTACGAGCAGTACTTC,CASSDSRTYEQYF
TRBJ1-2,NA,TRBV5-6,NA,TGTGCCAGCAGCGCGGGACAACTAGGGGACTATGGCTACACCTTC,CASSAGQLGDYGYTF
TRBJ1-2,few,TRBV7-9,NA,TGTGCCAGCAGCTCCGCCTTTATCTATTATGGCTACACCTTC,CASSSAFIYYGYTF
TRBJ2-2,NA,TRBV7-3,TRBD1,TGTGCCAGCAGCCATGGGACAGGGAGAACCGGGGAGCTGTTTTTT,CASSHGTGRTGELFF
TRBJ1-2,NA,TRBV10-3,NA,TGTGCCATCAGTGGGGACTCTCAGGGCTACACCTTC,CAISGDSQGYTF
TRBJ2-7,NA,TRBV10-2,NA,TGCGCCAGCAGTGAGCAGCGCCTTTTGAGCGAGCAGTACTTC,CASSEQRLLSEQYF
TRBJ2-5,NA,TRBV5-4,NA,TGTGCCAGCAGCGCCTGGTCCTACGGGGAGGAGACCCAGTACTTC,CASSAWSYGEETQYF
TRBJ2-7,NA,TRBV19,NA,TGTGCCAGTAGTATATCAGCAGGGGCCGTCCGATCCTACGAGCAGTACTTC,CASSISAGAVRSYEQYF
TRBJ2-7,NA,TRBV21-1,NA,TGTGCCAGCACCTACGACAGGTTGCGGAGCTACGAGCAGTACTTC,CASTYDRLRSYEQYF
TRBJ2-4,NA,TRBV11-2,NA,TGTGCCAGCAGCCCGTACGTGCGGGACAGATTAGCCAAAAACATTCAGTACTTC,CASSPYVRDRLAKNIQYF
TRBJ2-3,NA,TRBV23-1,TRBD1,TGCGCCAGCAGTCCCGGGGACAGACTCACAGATACGCAGTATTTT,CASSPGDRLTDTQYF
TRBJ1-1,few,TRBV27,NA,TGTGCCAGCAGTCCCACATTGAACACTGAAGCTTTCTTT,CASSPTLNTEAFF
TRBJ2-7,once,TRBV18,NA,TGTGCCAGCTCACCACCGGAAGGGGCCCTCCTTTCGGAGCAGTACTTC,CASSPPEGALLSEQYF
TRBJ2-1,few,TRBV29-1,TRBD2,TGCAGCGTTGGAGGACTAGCGGGATTCGGGAATGAGCAGTTCTTC,CSVGGLAGFGNEQFF
TRBJ2-5,NA,TRBV7-6,TRBD2,TGTGCCAGCAGCTTAGTCCCCCTAGCGGGAGGCACGATCAAAGAGACCCAGTACTTC,CASSLVPLAGGTIKETQYF